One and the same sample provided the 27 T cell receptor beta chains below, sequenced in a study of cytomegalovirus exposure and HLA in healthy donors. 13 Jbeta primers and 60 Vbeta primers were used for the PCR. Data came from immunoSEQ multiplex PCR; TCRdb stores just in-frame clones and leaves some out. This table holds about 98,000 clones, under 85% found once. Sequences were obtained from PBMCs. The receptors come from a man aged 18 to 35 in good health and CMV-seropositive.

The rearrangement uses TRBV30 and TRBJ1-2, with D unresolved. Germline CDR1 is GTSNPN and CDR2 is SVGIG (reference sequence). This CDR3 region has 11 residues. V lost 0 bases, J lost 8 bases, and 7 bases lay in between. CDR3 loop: CAWSVFGGYTF. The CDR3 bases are TGTGCCTGGAGTGTATTCGGGGGCTACACCTTC.

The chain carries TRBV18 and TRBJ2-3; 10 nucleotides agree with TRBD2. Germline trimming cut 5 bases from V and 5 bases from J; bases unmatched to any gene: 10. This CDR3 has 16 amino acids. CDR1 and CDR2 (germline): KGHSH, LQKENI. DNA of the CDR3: TGTGCCAGCTCAACGAGGCTAGCGGGGGCCGGAGATACGCAGTATTTT. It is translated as CASSTRLAGAGDTQYF.

The CDR3 protein is CASSQDRYTYEQYF. The CDR3 DNA reads as TGTGCCAGCAGCCAGGACAGGTATACCTACGAGCAGTACTTC. The chain uses TRBV7-8 and TRBJ2-7, with TRBD1 matching over 7 bases. The CDR3 has 14 residues. J was trimmed by 2 bases and V by 5 bases; bases with no gene match: 6. Looked up from germline, CDR1 is SGHVS and CDR2 is FQNEAQ.

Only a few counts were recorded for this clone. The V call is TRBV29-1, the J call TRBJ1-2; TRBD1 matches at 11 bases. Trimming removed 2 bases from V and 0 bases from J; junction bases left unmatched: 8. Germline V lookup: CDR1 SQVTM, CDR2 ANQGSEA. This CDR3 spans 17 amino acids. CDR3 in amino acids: CSVESGKDRGPNYGYTF. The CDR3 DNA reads TGCAGCGTTGAATCCGGGAAGGACAGGGGGCCTAACTATGGCTACACCTTC.

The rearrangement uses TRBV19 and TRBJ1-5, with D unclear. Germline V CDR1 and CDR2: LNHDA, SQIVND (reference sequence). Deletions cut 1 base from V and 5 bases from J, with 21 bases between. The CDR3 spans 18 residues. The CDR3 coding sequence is TGTGCCAGTAGTATAGTAACCCCAGCACGAGGGATCGATCAGCCCCAGCATTTT. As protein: CASSIVTPARGIDQPQHF. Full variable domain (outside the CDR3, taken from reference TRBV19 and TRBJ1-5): DGGITQSPKYLFRKEGQNVTLSCEQNLNHDAMYWYRQDPGQGLRLIYYSQIVNDFQKGDIAEGYSVSREKKESFPLTVTSAQKNPTAFYLCASSIVTPARGIDQPQHFGDGTRLSIL.

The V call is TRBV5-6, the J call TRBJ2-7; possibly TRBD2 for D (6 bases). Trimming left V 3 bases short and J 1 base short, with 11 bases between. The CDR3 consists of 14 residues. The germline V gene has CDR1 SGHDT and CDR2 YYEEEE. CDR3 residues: CASSWWTNSYEQYF. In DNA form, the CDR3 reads TGTGCCAGCAGCTGGTGGACTAATTCCTACGAGCAGTACTTC.

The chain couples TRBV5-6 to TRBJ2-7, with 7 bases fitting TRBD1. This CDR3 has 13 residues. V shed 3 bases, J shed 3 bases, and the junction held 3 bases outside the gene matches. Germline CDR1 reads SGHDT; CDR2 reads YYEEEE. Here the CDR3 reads CASSSRQGYEQYF. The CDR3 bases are TGTGCCAGCAGCTCACGACAGGGCTACGAGCAGTACTTC. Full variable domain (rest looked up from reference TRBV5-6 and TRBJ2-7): DAGVTQSPTHLIKTRGQQVTLRCSPKSGHDTVSWYQQALGQGPQFIFQYYEEEERQRGNFPDRFSGHQFPNYSSELNVNALLLGDSALYLCASSSRQGYEQYFGPGTRLTVT.

The CDR3 sequence is CATSRVDTGRRNEQFF. CDR3 in DNA: TGTGCCACCAGCAGGGTGGACACCGGGAGACGGAATGAGCAGTTCTTC. The chain uses TRBV15 and TRBJ2-1, with a possible D match to TRBD2 (6 bases). The CDR3 has 16 residues. V dropped 3 bases and J dropped 7 bases, with 19 bases sitting between them. CDR1 LNHNV and CDR2 YYDKDF come from the germline V gene (reference sequence).

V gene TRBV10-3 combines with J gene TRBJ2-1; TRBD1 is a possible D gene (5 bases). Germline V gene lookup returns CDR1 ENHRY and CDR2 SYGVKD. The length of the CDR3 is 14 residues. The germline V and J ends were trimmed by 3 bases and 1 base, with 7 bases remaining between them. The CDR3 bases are TGTGCCATCAGTGAAGGGGTATCCTACAATGAGCAGTTCTTC. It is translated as CAISEGVSYNEQFF.

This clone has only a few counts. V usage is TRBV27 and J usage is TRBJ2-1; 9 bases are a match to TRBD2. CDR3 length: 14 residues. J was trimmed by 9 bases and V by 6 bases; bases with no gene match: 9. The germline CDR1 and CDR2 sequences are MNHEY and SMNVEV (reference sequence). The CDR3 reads CASRTGGGAFEQFF. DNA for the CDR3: TGTGCCAGCAGGACTGGCGGGGGGGCCTTTGAGCAGTTCTTC.

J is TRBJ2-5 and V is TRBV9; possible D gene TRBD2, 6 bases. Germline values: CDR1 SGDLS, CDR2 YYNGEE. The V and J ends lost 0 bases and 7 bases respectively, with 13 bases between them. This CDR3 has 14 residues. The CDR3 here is CASSVESHGGTQYF. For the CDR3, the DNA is TGTGCCAGCAGCGTAGAGTCCCACGGGGGGACCCAGTACTTC.

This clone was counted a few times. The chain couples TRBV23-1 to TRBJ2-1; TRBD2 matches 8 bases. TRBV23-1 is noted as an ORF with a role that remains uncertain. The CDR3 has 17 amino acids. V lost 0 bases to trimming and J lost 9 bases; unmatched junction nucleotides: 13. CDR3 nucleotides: TGCGCCAGCAGTCAATCGTTAAGCGGGGGCGAAACCCCTGAGCAGTTCTTC. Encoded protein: CASSQSLSGGETPEQFF.

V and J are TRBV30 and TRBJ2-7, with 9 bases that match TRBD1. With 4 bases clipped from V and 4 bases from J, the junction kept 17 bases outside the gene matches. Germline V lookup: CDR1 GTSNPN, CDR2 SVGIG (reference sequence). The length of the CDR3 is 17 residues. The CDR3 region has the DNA TGTGCCTGGACCGGGCCAAACAAGGGACAGGGAGGTTACGAGCAGTACTTC. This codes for CAWTGPNKGQGGYEQYF.

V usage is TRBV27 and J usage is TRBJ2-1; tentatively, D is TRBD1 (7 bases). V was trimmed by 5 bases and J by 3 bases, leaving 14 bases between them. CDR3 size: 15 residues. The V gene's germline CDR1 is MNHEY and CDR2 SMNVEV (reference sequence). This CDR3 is CASSPQGGLYNEQFF. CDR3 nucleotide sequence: TGTGCCAGCAGTCCTCAGGGGGGTCTCTACAATGAGCAGTTCTTC.

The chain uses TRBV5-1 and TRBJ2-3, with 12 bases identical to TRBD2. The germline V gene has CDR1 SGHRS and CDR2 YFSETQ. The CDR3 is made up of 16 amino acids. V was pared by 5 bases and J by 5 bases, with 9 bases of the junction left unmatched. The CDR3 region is CASRTLAGGGVDTQYF. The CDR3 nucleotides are TGCGCCAGCAGAACACTAGCGGGGGGCGGTGTAGATACGCAGTATTTT.

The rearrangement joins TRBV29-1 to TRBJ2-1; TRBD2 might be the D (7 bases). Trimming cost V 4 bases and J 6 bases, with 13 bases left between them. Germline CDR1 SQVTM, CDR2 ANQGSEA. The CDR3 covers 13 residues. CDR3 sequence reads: CSVVGGGSNEQFF. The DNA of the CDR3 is TGCAGCGTTGTTGGGGGGGGCTCCAATGAGCAGTTCTTC.

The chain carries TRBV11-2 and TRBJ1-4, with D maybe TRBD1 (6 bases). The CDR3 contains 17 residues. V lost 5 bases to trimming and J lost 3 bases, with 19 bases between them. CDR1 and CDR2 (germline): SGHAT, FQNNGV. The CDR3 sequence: CASSPGQRGPANEKLFF. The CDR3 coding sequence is TGTGCCAGCAGCCCAGGACAGCGGGGGCCGGCTAATGAAAAACTGTTTTTT.

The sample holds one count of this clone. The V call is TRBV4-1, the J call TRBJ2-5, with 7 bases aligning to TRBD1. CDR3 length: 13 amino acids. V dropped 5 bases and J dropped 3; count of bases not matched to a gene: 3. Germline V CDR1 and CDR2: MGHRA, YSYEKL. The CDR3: CASSVGQKETQYF. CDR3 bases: TGCGCCAGCAGCGTGGGACAGAAAGAGACCCAGTACTTC.

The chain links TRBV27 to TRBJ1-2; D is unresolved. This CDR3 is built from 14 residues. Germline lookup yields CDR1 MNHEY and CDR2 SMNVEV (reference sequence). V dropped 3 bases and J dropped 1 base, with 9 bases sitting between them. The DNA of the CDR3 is TGTGCCAGCAGTTTTTCTGTCAGTAACTATGGCTACACCTTC. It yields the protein CASSFSVSNYGYTF.

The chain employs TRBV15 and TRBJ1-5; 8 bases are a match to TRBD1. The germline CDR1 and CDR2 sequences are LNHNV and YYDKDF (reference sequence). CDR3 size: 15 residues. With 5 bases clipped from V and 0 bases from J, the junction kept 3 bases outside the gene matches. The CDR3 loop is CATSAGQASNQPQHF. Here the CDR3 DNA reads TGTGCCACCAGCGCGGGACAGGCTAGCAATCAGCCCCAGCATTTT.

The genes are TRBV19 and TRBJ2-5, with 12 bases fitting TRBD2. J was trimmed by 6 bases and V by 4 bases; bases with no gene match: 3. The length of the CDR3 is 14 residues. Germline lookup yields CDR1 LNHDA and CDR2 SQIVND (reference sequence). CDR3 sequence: CASSTSGGAKTQYF. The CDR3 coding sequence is TGTGCCAGTAGTACTAGCGGGGGGGCGAAGACCCAGTACTTC.

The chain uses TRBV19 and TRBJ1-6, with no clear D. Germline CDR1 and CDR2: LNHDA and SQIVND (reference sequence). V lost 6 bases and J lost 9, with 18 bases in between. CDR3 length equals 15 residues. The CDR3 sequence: CASSGVEGGRSPLHF. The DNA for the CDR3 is TGTGCCAGTAGCGGGGTGGAGGGAGGCCGTTCACCCCTCCACTTT.

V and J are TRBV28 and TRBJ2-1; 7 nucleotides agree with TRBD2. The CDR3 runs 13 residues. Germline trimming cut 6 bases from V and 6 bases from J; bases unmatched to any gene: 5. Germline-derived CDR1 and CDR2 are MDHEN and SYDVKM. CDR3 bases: TGTGCCAGCAGCCAGACTAGCCCCAATGAGCAGTTCTTC. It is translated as CASSQTSPNEQFF. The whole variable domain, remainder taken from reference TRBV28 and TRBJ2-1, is DVKVTQSSRYLVKRTGEKVFLECVQDMDHENMFWYRQDPGLGLRLIYFSYDVKMKEKGDIPEGYSVSREKKERFSLILESASTNQTSMYLCASSQTSPNEQFFGPGTRLTVL.

The CDR3 nucleotides read TGTGCCAGTCGTTTCAGCAATCAGCCCCAGCATTTT. It translates to CASRFSNQPQHF. The chain recombines TRBV19 with TRBJ1-5; D not resolved. Germline loops: CDR1 LNHDA, CDR2 SQIVND (reference sequence). Trimming cost V 8 bases and J 1 base, with 6 bases left between them. There are 12 residues in the CDR3. Full variable domain (missing parts from reference TRBV19 and TRBJ1-5): DGGITQSPKYLFRKEGQNVTLSCEQNLNHDAMYWYRQDPGQGLRLIYYSQIVNDFQKGDIAEGYSVSREKKESFPLTVTSAQKNPTAFYLCASRFSNQPQHFGDGTRLSIL.

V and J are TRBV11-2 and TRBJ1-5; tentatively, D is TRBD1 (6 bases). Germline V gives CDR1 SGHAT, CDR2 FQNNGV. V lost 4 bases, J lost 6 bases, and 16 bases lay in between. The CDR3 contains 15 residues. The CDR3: CASSSSGRGSQPQHF. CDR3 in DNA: TGTGCCAGCAGCTCCTCGGGGAGGGGGAGTCAGCCCCAGCATTTT.

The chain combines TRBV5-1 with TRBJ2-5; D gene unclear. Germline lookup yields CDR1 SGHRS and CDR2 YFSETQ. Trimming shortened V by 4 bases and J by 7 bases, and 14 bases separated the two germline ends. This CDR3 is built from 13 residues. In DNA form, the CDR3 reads TGCGCCAGCAGCCGCGACACCTCCGGGACCCAGTACTTC. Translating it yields CASSRDTSGTQYF. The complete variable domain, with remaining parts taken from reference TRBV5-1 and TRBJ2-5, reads KAGVTQTPRYLIKTRGQQVTLSCSPISGHRSVSWYQQTPGQGLQFLFEYFSETQRNKGNFPGRFSGRQFSNSRSEMNVSTLELGDSALYLCASSRDTSGTQYFGPGTRLLVL.

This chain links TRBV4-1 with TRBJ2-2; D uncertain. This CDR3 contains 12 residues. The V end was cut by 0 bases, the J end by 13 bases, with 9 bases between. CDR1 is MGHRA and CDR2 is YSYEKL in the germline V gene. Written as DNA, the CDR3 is TGCGCCAGCAGCCAAGATCCTCCGTTGCTGTTTTTT. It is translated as CASSQDPPLLFF.